Listed below are T cell receptor beta chains from one sample, sequenced in a study of siplizumab effects on memory and regulatory T cells. The assay was immunoSEQ multiplex PCR, and TCRdb's table has in-frame clones only and misses some. The sample shows 70,000 or so clones, 75% to 95% of them seen only once. The specimen sequenced was CD8+ T cells sorted from blood. The receptors derive from a human donor in good health. The CDR3 runs from the conserved cysteine through the conserved F or W. A D gene is named only where the DNA matches it firmly. Rows may omit the clone size; those that give it use once, few, many or a size class.

CDR3 length | D gene | J gene | clone size | V gene | CDR3 protein | CDR3 DNA
11 | - | TRBJ2-7 | - | TRBV10-2 | CASSETYEQYF | TGCGCCAGCAGTGAGACTTACGAGCAGTACTTC
14 | - | TRBJ2-5 | - | TRBV7-3 | CASSPTGNQETQYF | TGTGCCAGCAGCCCCACAGGGAATCAAGAGACCCAGTACTTC
14 | - | TRBJ2-2 | - | TRBV29-1 | CSVERMAHTGELFF | TGCAGCGTAGAAAGGATGGCTCACACCGGGGAGCTGTTTTTT
15 | - | TRBJ2-1 | - | TRBV27 | CASSSRGSPFNEQFF | TGTGCCAGCAGTTCGAGAGGGTCTCCGTTCAATGAGCAGTTCTTC
14 | TRBD1 | TRBJ1-1 | - | TRBV6-5 | CASSYSSGGTEAFF | TGTGCCAGCAGTTACTCGTCAGGGGGAACTGAAGCTTTCTTT
12 | - | TRBJ1-1 | few | TRBV29-1 | CSVVTGNTEAFF | TGCAGCGTTGTTACAGGGAACACTGAAGCTTTCTTT
16 | TRBD2 | TRBJ2-1 | - | TRBV4-1 | CASSQGRVAGDDEQFF | TGCGCCAGCAGCCAAGGTAGAGTAGCGGGGGATGATGAGCAGTTCTTC
14 | TRBD1 | TRBJ2-1 | - | TRBV9 | CASSTGVSYNEQFF | TGTGCCAGCAGCACAGGGGTCTCCTACAATGAGCAGTTCTTC
13 | - | TRBJ1-2 | - | TRBV13 | CASSLGTNYGYTF | TGTGCCAGCAGCTTAGGGACAAACTATGGCTACACCTTC
14 | - | TRBJ2-5 | - | TRBV7-9 | CASSLVEYQETQYF | TGTGCCAGCAGCTTAGTTGAGTACCAAGAGACCCAGTACTTC
14 | - | TRBJ1-1 | - | TRBV30 | CAWSLTWGSTEAFF | TGTGCCTGGAGTTTGACGTGGGGGTCGACTGAAGCTTTCTTT
13 | - | TRBJ2-2 | - | TRBV27 | CASSFGDTGELFF | TGTGCCAGCAGTTTCGGGGACACCGGGGAGCTGTTTTTT
19 | - | TRBJ2-6 | - | TRBV21-1 | CASSHKFGRKSSGANVLTF | TGTGCCAGCAGTCACAAGTTCGGGAGGAAGAGCTCTGGGGCCAACGTCCTGACTTTC
13 | - | TRBJ2-3 | - | TRBV5-4 | CASSFKGLLTQYF | TGTGCCAGCAGCTTTAAGGGTTTACTTACGCAGTATTTT
16 | TRBD2 | TRBJ2-7 | - | TRBV7-2 | CASSLVTREGQYEQYF | TGTGCCAGCAGCTTAGTTACGCGGGAGGGCCAATACGAGCAGTACTTC
12 | TRBD2 | TRBJ2-2 | - | TRBV2 | CATLAGTGELFF | TGTGCCACGCTAGCGGGGACCGGGGAGCTGTTTTTT
13 | - | TRBJ1-2 | - | TRBV5-1 | CASSSGQKGGYTF | TGCGCCAGCAGCTCTGGACAGAAAGGTGGCTACACCTTC
17 | - | TRBJ2-6 | once | TRBV5-6 | CASSSRRRSSGANVLTF | TGTGCCAGCAGTTCGCGGAGACGGAGCTCTGGGGCCAACGTCCTGACTTTC
12 | - | TRBJ2-7 | - | TRBV7-9 | CASSPDRYEQYF | TGTGCCAGCAGCCCCGACAGATACGAGCAGTACTTC
15 | - | TRBJ2-1 | - | TRBV6-1 | CASSELGGIYNEQFF | TGTGCCAGCAGTGAATTGGGCGGGATCTACAATGAGCAGTTCTTC
15 | - | TRBJ1-2 | - | TRBV6-5 | CASSYLTGNNYGYTF | TGTGCCAGCAGTTACTTAACCGGGAATAACTATGGCTACACCTTC
13 | TRBD2 | TRBJ2-5 | - | TRBV19 | CASSSGLEETQYF | TGTGCCAGTAGTTCGGGACTAGAAGAGACCCAGTACTTC